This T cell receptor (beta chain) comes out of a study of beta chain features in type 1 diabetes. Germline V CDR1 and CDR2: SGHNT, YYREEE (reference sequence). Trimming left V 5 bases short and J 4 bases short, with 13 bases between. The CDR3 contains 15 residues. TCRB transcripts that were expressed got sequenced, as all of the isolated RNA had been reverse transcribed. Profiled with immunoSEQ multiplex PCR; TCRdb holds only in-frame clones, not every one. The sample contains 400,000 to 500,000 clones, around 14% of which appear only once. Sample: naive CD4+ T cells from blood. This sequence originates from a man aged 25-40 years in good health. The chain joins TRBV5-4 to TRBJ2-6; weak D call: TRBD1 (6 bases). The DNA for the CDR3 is TGTGCCAGCAGAAACAGGGTAACCGGGGCCAACGTCCTGACTTTC. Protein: CASRNRVTGANVLTF. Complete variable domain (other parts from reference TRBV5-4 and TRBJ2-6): ETGVTQSPTHLIKTRGQQVTLRCSSQSGHNTVSWYQQALGQGPQFIFQYYREEENGRGNFPPRFSGLQFPNYSSELNVNALELDDSALYLCASRNRVTGANVLTFGAGSRLTVL.